Listed below are T cell receptor beta chains from one sample, sequenced in a study of shared clonotypes between healthy human individuals. The method was immunoSEQ multiplex PCR; TCRdb's version includes in-frame clones alone and lacks a portion of them. The data show 550,000 to 800,000 clones, with about 74% seen just once and 1.7% held by the top ten. Sequences were obtained from memory CD4+ T cells sorted from blood. The receptor source for this set is a woman in her 30s in good health. Both conserved end residues are part of each CDR3. The D gene is left open where the match is weak. Expanded clones get a size class; other rows say once, few or many, or leave the size out.

j_call,v_call,clone_size,d_call,cdr3_aa,cdr3_nt
TRBJ2-5,TRBV6-1,once,.,CASRISLVGGKTQYF,TGTGCCAGCAGGATATCTTTAGTCGGGGGCAAGACCCAGTACTTC
TRBJ2-7,TRBV5-1,.,.,CASRSVTDAYEQYF,TGCGCCAGCCGATCGGTGACTGACGCCTACGAGCAGTACTTC
TRBJ2-1,TRBV5-1,.,TRBD2,CATRLAGGYNEQFF,TGCGCCACTCGACTAGCGGGAGGTTACAATGAGCAGTTCTTC
TRBJ2-1,TRBV6-1,.,.,CASSEVDWGQFF,TGTGCCAGCAGTGAAGTAGACTGGGGACAGTTCTTC
TRBJ2-1,TRBV29-1,few,TRBD2,CSVAGLAGGRRSNEQFF,TGCAGCGTTGCCGGACTAGCGGGAGGGAGAAGGTCCAATGAGCAGTTCTTC
TRBJ2-1,TRBV5-8,.,.,CASSLAPLGSPYNEQFF,TGTGCCAGCAGCTTGGCGCCGTTAGGGAGTCCTTACAATGAGCAGTTCTTC
TRBJ1-1,TRBV29-1,.,.,CSVDLRLNTEAFF,TGCAGCGTTGACCTTCGTCTGAACACTGAAGCTTTCTTT
TRBJ2-1,TRBV28,.,TRBD2,CASSTGTRGYNEQFF,TGTGCCAGCAGCACCGGGACTAGGGGGTACAATGAGCAGTTCTTC
TRBJ2-2,TRBV5-1,.,.,CASRLDLSTGELFF,TGCGCCAGCAGACTAGACTTAAGCACCGGGGAGCTGTTTTTT
TRBJ1-1,TRBV18,few,TRBD1,CASSRWDSSLNTEAFF,TGTGCCAGCTCTCGATGGGACAGTTCGTTGAACACTGAAGCTTTCTTT
TRBJ2-7,TRBV2,.,.,CASISPPRSYEQYF,TGTGCCAGCATTAGCCCCCCCCGGAGCTACGAGCAGTACTTC
TRBJ2-1,TRBV28,.,TRBD2,CASSLPLAGDSYNEQFF,TGTGCCAGCAGTTTACCGCTAGCGGGAGATTCCTACAATGAGCAGTTCTTC
TRBJ1-1,TRBV6-5,once,.,CASSYDSQIEAFF,TGTGCCAGCAGTTACGACAGCCAGATTGAAGCTTTCTTT
TRBJ2-7,TRBV4-1,.,.,CASSQDWSGSYEQYF,TGCGCCAGCAGCCAAGACTGGAGCGGCTCCTACGAGCAGTACTTC
TRBJ2-7,TRBV7-8,.,.,CASSLGLTNNEQYF,TGTGCCAGCAGCTTAGGACTTACGAACAACGAGCAGTACTTC
TRBJ2-3,TRBV11-2,.,.,CASSPRSDTQYF,TGTGCCAGCAGCCCCCGGTCCGATACGCAGTATTTT
TRBJ2-3,TRBV11-2,.,.,CASSPRVTGVADTQYF,TGTGCCAGCAGCCCGAGGGTGACGGGAGTGGCAGATACGCAGTATTTT
TRBJ2-7,TRBV2,.,TRBD2,CASRGVPGTSGRALGEQYF,TGTGCCAGCAGGGGGGTTCCCGGGACTAGCGGGAGGGCCCTGGGCGAGCAGTACTTC
TRBJ2-3,TRBV11-2,.,TRBD2,CASSLDGGRAGTQYF,TGTGCCAGCAGCTTAGATGGCGGGAGGGCCGGTACGCAGTATTTT
TRBJ2-7,TRBV29-1,.,.,CSALGLGGGSEQYF,TGCAGCGCCTTAGGTTTGGGAGGGGGGAGCGAGCAGTACTTC
TRBJ2-6,TRBV9,many,TRBD1,CASSGDRGRVTGANVLTF,TGTGCCAGCAGCGGAGACAGGGGGCGGGTAACTGGGGCCAACGTCCTGACTTTC
TRBJ2-2,TRBV15,.,TRBD1,CATSRDGSVRDRGLYANTGELFF,TGTGCCACCAGCAGAGATGGCTCTGTCCGGGACAGGGGTCTCTACGCGAACACCGGGGAGCTGTTTTTT
TRBJ2-7,TRBV6-1,.,.,CASSELLAQAEQYF,TGTGCCAGCAGTGAACTTTTGGCACAGGCCGAGCAGTACTTC
TRBJ1-1,TRBV7-3,once,.,CASSPNPPQAFF,TGTGCCAGCAGCCCTAACCCACCCCAAGCTTTCTTT
TRBJ2-7,TRBV5-1,.,.,CASSPIAGSTYEQYF,TGCGCCAGCAGCCCGATCGCCGGGTCAACCTACGAGCAGTACTTC
TRBJ2-7,TRBV9,.,.,CASSVDGSREDEQYF,TGTGCCAGCAGCGTAGATGGATCAAGGGAGGACGAGCAGTACTTC
TRBJ2-1,TRBV27,.,.,CASSFGQRPYNEQFF,TGTGCCAGCAGTTTCGGACAGCGGCCCTACAATGAGCAGTTCTTC
TRBJ1-3,TRBV5-1,few,.,CASSLDPGNTIYF,TGCGCCAGCAGCTTGGACCCTGGAAACACCATATATTTT
TRBJ2-7,TRBV6-4,.,.,CASSYGHSTYEQYF,TGTGCCAGCAGTTACGGACACTCGACCTACGAGCAGTACTTC
TRBJ1-4,TRBV25-1,.,TRBD1,CASSKDRGIANEKLFF,TGTGCCAGCAGTAAAGACAGGGGGATAGCTAATGAAAAACTGTTTTTT
TRBJ1-5,TRBV6-5,.,.,CASRDRLDQPQHF,TGTGCCAGCAGAGACAGGCTAGATCAGCCCCAGCATTTT
TRBJ1-4,TRBV6-5,.,.,CASSPSRNVNEKLFF,TGTGCCAGCAGCCCTAGTCGTAATGTTAATGAAAAACTGTTTTTT
TRBJ1-5,TRBV4-1,.,TRBD1,CASSQEGTGGFNQPQHF,TGCGCCAGCAGCCAAGAGGGGACAGGGGGTTTCAATCAGCCCCAGCATTTT
TRBJ2-5,TRBV27,.,TRBD1,CASSILGTGKETQYF,TGTGCCAGCAGTATCCTCGGGACAGGAAAAGAGACCCAGTACTTC
TRBJ2-3,TRBV6-6,.,.,CASSLVSHTDTQYF,TGTGCCAGCAGTTTAGTTTCTCACACAGATACGCAGTATTTT
TRBJ2-7,TRBV28,.,.,CASRPGSSYEQYF,TGTGCCAGCAGACCAGGGAGCTCCTACGAGCAGTACTTC
TRBJ2-1,TRBV5-1,.,TRBD1,CASTPTGTGGREQFF,TGCGCCAGCACCCCGACGGGGACAGGGGGCCGTGAGCAGTTCTTC
TRBJ2-3,TRBV5-1,.,TRBD1,CASSSTGGHTDTQYF,TGCGCCAGCAGCTCGACAGGGGGACACACAGATACGCAGTATTTT
TRBJ1-5,TRBV7-8,.,.,CASSLAGFNQPQHF,TGTGCCAGCAGCTTAGCAGGGTTTAATCAGCCCCAGCATTTT
TRBJ1-3,TRBV28,few,.,CASSPYLVLRGGNTIYF,TGTGCCAGCAGTCCGTATTTGGTCCTGAGGGGTGGAAACACCATATATTTT
TRBJ2-3,TRBV6-5,.,.,CASSYSGHSGDTQYF,TGTGCCAGCAGTTACTCTGGACACTCGGGCGATACGCAGTATTTT
TRBJ1-2,TRBV28,.,.,CASSFADRINYGYTF,TGTGCCAGCAGTTTCGCAGACAGAATTAACTATGGCTACACCTTC
TRBJ2-7,TRBV29-1,.,.,CSVESGYEQYF,TGCAGCGTTGAATCGGGGTACGAGCAGTACTTC
TRBJ2-1,TRBV2,.,.,CASSGRRSSYNEQFF,TGTGCCAGCAGTGGCCGGAGAAGCTCCTACAATGAGCAGTTCTTC
TRBJ2-1,TRBV4-2,once,.,CASSQDPGRNEQFF,TGTGCCAGCAGCCAAGATCCCGGTAGGAATGAGCAGTTCTTC
TRBJ1-1,TRBV5-1,many,.,CASKYSRPDTEAFF,TGCGCCAGCAAATACAGCCGCCCGGACACTGAAGCTTTCTTT
TRBJ1-5,TRBV19,.,.,CASSILSDSNQPQHF,TGTGCCAGTAGTATACTTTCCGATAGCAATCAGCCCCAGCATTTT
TRBJ2-1,TRBV7-8,many,.,CASSLSLSVRVGEQFF,TGTGCCAGCAGCTTATCCCTGAGCGTAAGAGTGGGTGAGCAGTTCTTC
TRBJ1-4,TRBV6-1,.,.,CASSPGWKMGKLFF,TGTGCCAGCAGCCCCGGGTGGAAAATGGGAAAACTGTTTTTT
TRBJ2-7,TRBV27,.,TRBD1,CASRRTGAYEQYF,TGTGCCAGCAGGCGCACAGGGGCCTACGAGCAGTACTTC
TRBJ2-1,TRBV9,.,.,CASSVSGAEYYNEQFF,TGTGCCAGCAGCGTCTCAGGAGCGGAGTACTACAATGAGCAGTTCTTC
TRBJ1-1,TRBV7-9,.,TRBD1,CASSLSGTGPNTEAFF,TGTGCCAGCAGCTTAAGCGGGACAGGGCCGAACACTGAAGCTTTCTTT
TRBJ2-7,TRBV6-1,.,TRBD2,CASSDTGLAAIEQYF,TGTGCCAGCAGCGACACCGGACTAGCCGCGATCGAGCAGTACTTC
TRBJ1-5,TRBV7-9,few,.,CASSFNTDNQPQHF,TGTGCCAGCAGCTTTAACACCGACAATCAGCCCCAGCATTTT
TRBJ2-5,TRBV5-1,.,TRBD1,CASSSRTGPETQYF,TGCGCCAGCAGCTCCCGGACAGGACCGGAGACCCAGTACTTC
TRBJ2-1,TRBV28,.,TRBD2,CASSPSSGRSYNEQFF,TGTGCCAGCAGTCCCTCGAGCGGGAGGTCCTACAATGAGCAGTTCTTC
TRBJ2-1,TRBV18,.,TRBD2,CASSLVPLAGVEQFF,TGTGCCAGCTCACTAGTGCCCCTAGCGGGAGTTGAGCAGTTCTTC
TRBJ2-1,TRBV27,.,TRBD2,CASSSTSAYNEQFF,TGTGCCAGCAGTTCCACTAGCGCTTACAATGAGCAGTTCTTC
TRBJ2-5,TRBV28,many,TRBD1,CASATTGGPMETQYF,TGTGCCAGCGCCACCACAGGGGGCCCGATGGAGACCCAGTACTTC
TRBJ2-1,TRBV28,few,TRBD2,CASSFTSIPSGKGNEQFF,TGTGCCAGCAGTTTTACCTCAATTCCCAGCGGGAAGGGAAATGAGCAGTTCTTC